The 32 T cell receptor beta chains listed next were all sequenced from one sample in a study of blood T cell repertoires in COVID-19. Profiling relied on immunoSEQ multiplex PCR, and the TCRdb table lists in-frame clones only, not all of them. The sample has about 35,000 clones, about 90% seen once. Sequencing input: peripheral blood. These receptors originate from an elderly man with acute or convalescent COVID-19.

The chain links TRBV5-1 to TRBJ2-2; D ambiguous. V dropped 0 bases and J dropped 2 bases, with 8 bases sitting between them. The CDR3 runs to 15 residues. Germline CDR1 is SGHRS and CDR2 is YFSETQ. CDR3 amino acids: CASSLGRLNTGELFF. CDR3 coding DNA: TGCGCCAGCAGCTTGGGCAGGCTAAACACCGGGGAGCTGTTTTTT.

The chain combines TRBV18 with TRBJ2-5; TRBD1 aligns across 11 bases. The CDR3 is 17 amino acids. After removal of 0 bases from V and 4 bases from J, the junction contained 7 bases not matched to a gene. Germline V gene sequence: CDR1 KGHSH, CDR2 LQKENI. CDR3 region: CASSPPDGTGGRETQYF. In DNA, the CDR3 is TGTGCCAGCTCACCACCTGACGGGACAGGGGGTAGAGAGACCCAGTACTTC.

The V and J genes are TRBV6-5 and TRBJ2-7; a weak D match, TRBD1 (6 bases). The CDR3 consists of 15 residues. V gave up 4 bases and J gave up 0 bases, with 13 bases separating them. Germline CDR1 is MNHEY and CDR2 is SVGAGI. The CDR3 protein is CASSLRDTSSYEQYF. The CDR3 DNA follows: TGTGCCAGCAGTTTGAGGGACACCTCCTCCTACGAGCAGTACTTC.

This chain uses TRBV6-5 with TRBJ2-7; the D gene is possibly TRBD1 (5 bases). Germline V gene data show CDR1 as MNHEY and CDR2 as SVGAGI. Trimming removed 9 bases at V and 4 bases at J, with 13 bases between. The CDR3 runs to 12 residues. In nucleotides, the CDR3 is TGTGCCAGTGACAGCCCGCTATACGAGCAGTACTTC. Translation: CASDSPLYEQYF.

V usage is TRBV5-1 and J usage is TRBJ1-1; 11 nucleotides align to TRBD1. J was trimmed by 4 bases and V by 4 bases; bases with no gene match: 0. The CDR3 runs to 13 residues. Germline CDR1 and CDR2: SGHRS and YFSETQ. For the CDR3, the DNA is TGCGCCAGCAGCGGGACAGGGGGCACTGAAGCTTTCTTT. Amino acids: CASSGTGGTEAFF.

The chain uses TRBV5-4 and TRBJ2-1, with 10 bases matching TRBD1. The length of the CDR3 is 15 residues. V dropped 4 bases and J dropped 3; count of bases not matched to a gene: 4. CDR1 is SGHNT, CDR2 YYREEE, per germline (reference sequence). CDR3 DNA sequence: TGTGCCAGCAGCCGGGACAGGGGCATCTACAATGAGCAGTTCTTC. It translates to CASSRDRGIYNEQFF.

In this sample, this clone turned up once. The V and J genes are TRBV5-5 and TRBJ1-5; tentatively, D is TRBD1 (5 bases). The CDR3 spans 14 residues. CDR1 and CDR2 from the germline V gene are SGHKS and YYEKEE (reference sequence). The V end lost 0 bases, the J end lost 4 bases, and 8 bases lay between the germline ends. CDR3 amino acids: CASSLDRLNQPQHF. In DNA, the CDR3 is TGTGCCAGCAGCTTGGACAGGTTAAATCAGCCCCAGCATTTT.

This rearrangement joins TRBV6-5 to TRBJ2-5; no reliable D call. Per the germline V gene, CDR1 is MNHEY and CDR2 is SVGAGI. The ends were cut back, 0 bases at V and 1 base at J, with 6 bases in the middle. This CDR3 comprises 14 residues. The CDR3 region has the DNA TGTGCCAGCAGTTACTCGTACACCCAAGAGACCCAGTACTTC. This gives the protein CASSYSYTQETQYF.

The rearrangement links TRBV18 to TRBJ2-5; the match to TRBD2 covers 12 bases. CDR3 size: 18 residues. Looked up from germline, CDR1 is KGHSH and CDR2 is LQKENI. J gave up 1 base and V 1 base, and 7 bases lay outside the gene matches. The CDR3 bases are TGTGCCAGCTCACCACGTAATGGACTAGCGGGGTCCCAAGAGACCCAGTACTTC. This encodes CASSPRNGLAGSQETQYF.

This clone was counted once. The rearrangement links TRBV7-6 to TRBJ1-5, with D unclear. Germline-derived CDR1 and CDR2 are SGHVS and FNYEAQ. V was clipped by 1 base and J by 9 bases, with 13 bases between them. This CDR3 spans 14 amino acids. The CDR3 is CASSLGGGAAPQHF. The DNA of the CDR3 is TGTGCCAGCAGCTTAGGGGGAGGCGCGGCGCCCCAGCATTTT.

The gene calls are TRBV5-1 and TRBJ2-2, with 7 bases matching TRBD2. The CDR3 sequence is 14 residues long. Trimming took 4 bases from V and 1 from J; bases not matched to a gene: 1. In germline, CDR1 is SGHRS, CDR2 YFSETQ. CDR3 sequence (DNA): TGCGCCAGCAGCGCGGGGGAGAACACCGGGGAGCTGTTTTTT. It specifies CASSAGENTGELFF.

This chain links TRBV9 with TRBJ2-7, with 7 bases fitting TRBD1. From germline, CDR1 is SGDLS and CDR2 YYNGEE. The CDR3 runs to 13 residues. V dropped 0 bases and J dropped 7; count of bases not matched to a gene: 4. Here the CDR3 DNA reads TGTGCCAGCAGCGTAGAGACAGGGTGGGAGCAGTACTTC. Translating gives CASSVETGWEQYF.

V and J are TRBV19 and TRBJ2-7; 7 nucleotides agree with TRBD1. With V trimmed by 3 bases and J by 2 bases, 7 bases remained unmatched. The length of the CDR3 is 15 residues. CDR1 and CDR2 from the germline V gene are LNHDA and SQIVND (reference sequence). The CDR3, as DNA: TGTGCCAGTAGTATTTCATCGGACAGGCCCTACGAGCAGTACTTC. Translating gives CASSISSDRPYEQYF.

The gene calls are TRBV7-9 and TRBJ2-5, with 9 bases that match TRBD2. The CDR3 is 16 residues long. With 5 bases clipped from V and 5 bases from J, the junction kept 12 bases outside the gene matches. Germline lookup yields CDR1 SEHNR and CDR2 FQNEAQ (reference sequence). This chain's CDR3 is CASSPPQRGVAETQYF. For the CDR3, the DNA is TGTGCCAGCAGCCCCCCCCAGCGGGGGGTTGCGGAGACCCAGTACTTC.

The J gene is TRBJ1-2, the V gene TRBV19; no clear D gene. Germline loops: CDR1 LNHDA, CDR2 SQIVND (reference sequence). The CDR3 has 13 residues. Trimming pared 4 bases from V and 5 bases from J, leaving 11 bases between. CDR3 in DNA: TGTGCCAGTAGTACTCAGGTATCATATGGCTACACCTTC. Its protein product is CASSTQVSYGYTF.

In this sample, this clone turned up a few times. In DNA, the CDR3 is TGTGCCAGCAGCCCAGGCCGCGGGGCCTACGAGCAGTACTTC. This gives the protein CASSPGRGAYEQYF. V gene TRBV11-3 combines with J gene TRBJ2-7; weak D call: TRBD2 (6 bases). Germline V lookup: CDR1 SGHNT, CDR2 YENEEA. Trimming left V 5 bases short and J 2 bases short, with 13 bases between. The CDR3 contains 14 residues.

This sequence joins TRBV14 and TRBJ2-6; 11 bases align to TRBD1. The V segment lost 0 bases and the J segment 3 bases; nucleotides outside the gene matches: 7. The length of the CDR3 is 19 residues. Germline-derived CDR1 and CDR2 are SGHDN and FVKESK. Here the CDR3 reads CASSQDRDRGWYGANVLTF. The CDR3, as DNA: TGTGCCAGCAGCCAAGATCGGGACAGGGGGTGGTATGGGGCCAACGTCCTGACTTTC. The full variable domain, in which reference TRBV14 and TRBJ2-6 provide the parts outside the CDR3, is EAGVTQFPSHSVIEKGQTVTLRCDPISGHDNLYWYRRVMGKEIKFLLHFVKESKQDESGMPNNRFLAERTGGTYSTLKVQPAELEDSGVYFCASSQDRDRGWYGANVLTFGAGSRLTVL.

The V and J genes are TRBV30 and TRBJ2-3; the match to TRBD2 covers 12 bases. In germline, CDR1 is GTSNPN, CDR2 SVGIG (reference sequence). The CDR3 is 14 amino acids. V gave up 8 bases and J gave up 2 bases; unmatched junction bases: 5. The CDR3 region has the DNA TGTGCCCGAACTAGCGGGGGGTCCACAGATACGCAGTATTTT. It yields the protein CARTSGGSTDTQYF.

V is TRBV18 and J is TRBJ1-1, with unresolved D. This CDR3 is built from 13 residues. Germline V lookup: CDR1 KGHSH, CDR2 LQKENI. V lost 3 bases to trimming and J lost 6 bases, with 11 bases between them. The CDR3 protein is CASSPPSGPEAFF. The CDR3 nucleotides are TGTGCCAGCTCACCCCCCAGCGGTCCTGAAGCTTTCTTT.

This clone turned up a few times. The chain carries TRBV19 and TRBJ1-2; 12 bases agree with TRBD1. J gave up 8 bases and V 8 bases, and 15 bases lay outside the gene matches. In germline, CDR1 is LNHDA, CDR2 SQIVND (reference sequence). The CDR3 consists of 16 residues. Here the CDR3 reads CASLSSPGQGAGGYTF. CDR3 nucleotide sequence: TGTGCCAGTCTGAGCTCTCCGGGACAGGGGGCCGGCGGCTACACCTTC.

The rearrangement links TRBV6-5 to TRBJ1-1; D may be TRBD1 (6 bases). Trimming took 3 bases from V and 1 from J, leaving 12 bases between them. Germline V gives CDR1 MNHEY, CDR2 SVGAGI. This CDR3 contains 15 residues. This chain's CDR3 is CASSYYRVGNTEAFF. In DNA, the CDR3 is TGTGCCAGCAGTTATTACAGGGTAGGGAACACTGAAGCTTTCTTT.

The chain links TRBV7-9 to TRBJ1-3; 7 nucleotides align to TRBD1. The CDR3 loop spans 15 amino acids. Germline V CDR1 and CDR2: SEHNR, FQNEAQ (reference sequence). Unmatched junction bases numbered 7, after V lost 8 bases and J lost 0 bases. Here the CDR3 reads CASQGQSLSGNTIYF. As DNA, the CDR3 is TGTGCCAGCCAGGGACAGTCTCTCTCTGGAAACACCATATATTTT.

This clone was observed a few times. The J gene is TRBJ1-2, the V gene TRBV10-3, with D tentatively TRBD1 (5 bases). This CDR3 is 14 amino acids long. The germline V gene encodes CDR1 ENHRY and CDR2 SYGVKD. Trimming shortened V by 3 bases and J by 5 bases, and 13 bases separated the two germline ends. The CDR3 protein is CAISEPRQPYGYTF. The CDR3 nucleotides are TGTGCCATCAGTGAACCAAGACAGCCTTATGGCTACACCTTC.

The chain combines TRBV4-1 with TRBJ2-7; D remains unclear. The V gene lost 2 bases and the J gene lost 0 bases, with 20 bases spanning the gap. The CDR3 runs 18 residues. Germline V gene lookup returns CDR1 MGHRA and CDR2 YSYEKL. The CDR3 region is CASSQFSAGPLGSYEQYF. The CDR3 bases are TGCGCCAGCAGCCAATTTAGTGCTGGGCCGTTGGGCTCCTACGAGCAGTACTTC.

For this clone: The junction departs from the called germline gene at one end, perhaps through a read error. The chain has TRBV6-5 and TRBJ1-4; tentatively, D is TRBD1 (5 bases). The CDR3 loop spans 15 amino acids. Germline loops: CDR1 MNHEY, CDR2 SVGAGI. The CDR3 bases are TGTGCCAGCAGCTACTACGGGGAGGGGAGGGAAAAACTGTTTTTT. It is translated as CASSYYGEGREKLFF.

This clone has a handful of counts. The rearrangement uses TRBV29-1 and TRBJ1-1; 7 bases are shared with TRBD1. The CDR3 sequence is 13 residues long. The germline V gene has CDR1 SQVTM and CDR2 ANQGSEA. V lost 2 bases to trimming and J lost 5 bases; unmatched junction nucleotides: 5. In DNA form, the CDR3 reads TGCAGCGTTGAACGACAGGGTAGGACTGAAGCTTTCTTT. This gives the protein CSVERQGRTEAFF.

The chain joins TRBV3-1 (or the pseudogene TRBV3-2) to TRBJ1-1, with D tentatively TRBD1 (5 bases). The germline V gene encodes CDR1 LGHDT and CDR2 YNNKEL (reference sequence). The CDR3 spans 14 residues. V was trimmed by 2 bases and J by 5 bases, leaving 12 bases between them. The CDR3 sequence is CASSQRQSQTEAFF. CDR3 coding DNA: TGTGCCAGCAGCCAAAGACAGAGTCAGACTGAAGCTTTCTTT.

This clone showed up just once. The chain uses TRBV18 and TRBJ2-1, with D unresolved. Per germline, CDR1 KGHSH and CDR2 LQKENI. The CDR3 spans 13 residues. Trimming shortened V by 5 bases and J by 5 bases, and 10 bases separated the two germline ends. DNA of the CDR3: TGTGCCAGCTCATCAACTATCGACAATGAGCAGTTCTTC. Amino acid sequence: CASSSTIDNEQFF.

The CDR3 loop reads CASSYGTGGTGELFF. For the CDR3, the DNA is TGTGCCAGCAGTTACGGGACAGGGGGCACCGGGGAGCTGTTTTTT. The chain has TRBV6-5 and TRBJ2-2; TRBD1 matches at 11 bases. CDR3 size: 15 residues. J was trimmed by 4 bases and V by 2 bases; bases with no gene match: 0. Germline V gene data show CDR1 as MNHEY and CDR2 as SVGAGI.

This clone was seen more than once but under ten times. The chain has TRBV7-3 and TRBJ2-5; D is possibly TRBD2 (5 bases). This CDR3 is built from 13 residues. The V gene lost 5 bases and the J gene lost 8 bases, with 15 bases spanning the gap. From germline, CDR1 is SGHTA and CDR2 FQGTGA. CDR3 in DNA: TGTGCCAGCAGCGCGGGCAGTAGGTTCACCCAGTACTTC. Protein product: CASSAGSRFTQYF.

This clone has a single count. The V call is TRBV3-1 (or the pseudogene TRBV3-2), the J call TRBJ2-5; 12 bases line up with TRBD2. V trimming: 3 bases; J trimming: 5 bases; junction bases outside the gene matches: 7. The CDR3 loop spans 16 amino acids. Germline V gene sequence: CDR1 LGHDT, CDR2 YNNKEL (reference sequence). Here the CDR3 reads CASSQYLAGGPETQYF. The CDR3 DNA follows: TGTGCCAGCAGCCAGTATCTAGCGGGGGGGCCGGAGACCCAGTACTTC.

Of note for this clone: Sequence at one end of the junction differs from germline and may be a read error. Here the CDR3 reads CAWNPGQAALLWGF. CDR3 nucleotides: TGTGCCTGGAACCCGGGACAGGCGGCCCTTTTATGGGGTTTC. The chain is built from TRBV30 and TRBJ1-2, with 8 nucleotides matching TRBD1. This CDR3 comprises 14 residues. The germline V gene has CDR1 GTSNPN and CDR2 SVGIG (reference sequence).